A selection of T cell receptor beta chains follows, all from one sample in a study of cytomegalovirus exposure and HLA in healthy donors. Profiling relied on immunoSEQ multiplex PCR, and the TCRdb table lists in-frame clones only, not all of them. The sample holds more than 85,000 clones, 63% seen once. Source material: PBMCs. The receptors stem from a woman aged 25 to 39 in good health and CMV-seronegative. Each CDR3 is given without its conserved first and last residue.

J gene: TRBJ2-7
V gene: TRBV6-5
CDR3 protein: ASSYVGRGYEQY

J gene: TRBJ2-1
V gene: TRBV7-3
CDR3 protein: ASSLIPGTGDQNEQF

J gene: TRBJ2-3
V gene: TRBV19
CDR3 protein: ASSIGGGTDTQY

J gene: TRBJ2-3
V gene: TRBV10-3
CDR3 protein: AISTEADTQY

J gene: TRBJ1-2
V gene: TRBV5-1
CDR3 protein: ASSLAGENYGYT

J gene: TRBJ2-1
V gene: TRBV9
CDR3 protein: ASSVRGSSGGAYNEQF

J gene: TRBJ2-7
V gene: TRBV10-3
CDR3 protein: AISEETSRYEQY

J gene: TRBJ2-7
V gene: TRBV28
CDR3 protein: ASSNTPPYEQY

J gene: TRBJ1-4
V gene: TRBV7-9
CDR3 protein: ASSLGSLQGWNEKLF

J gene: TRBJ1-2
V gene: TRBV28
CDR3 protein: AVDRASGYT

J gene: TRBJ2-4
V gene: TRBV5-4
CDR3 protein: ASSWGLAGGGVENIQY

J gene: TRBJ2-2
V gene: TRBV5-1
CDR3 protein: ASSFLNGELF